This T cell receptor beta chain was retrieved from a study of T cells in Graves' hyperthyroidism and ophthalmopathy. As for the study in general: Peripheral blood was taken when the disease was first diagnosed, before any treatment began. Findings and limits, study-wide: Blood also carried most thyroid clonotypes expanded above 0.001.

Germline V gene lookup returns CDR1 SNHLY and CDR2 FYNNEI. This CDR3 has 14 amino acids. V was clipped by 11 bases and J by 1 base; unmatched bases: 4. The authors obtained PBMCs from 9 to 10 ml of fresh peripheral blood. TCR beta CDR3 region amplification was performed from RNA transcripts. TCR CDR3 regions were first amplified by RT-PCR with HTBI primers. Each CDR3 protein gets one entry after TCRdb re-called the multiplex PCR reads with MiXCR. This sample has roughly 740,000 distinct CDR3 sequences, with 16% found just once. The sample holds a few counts of this clonotype. The antigen remains undetermined.

Sequencing input: blood. This sequence was found in a man aged 18 to 29 with Graves' hyperthyroidism. The chain couples TRBV2 to TRBJ2-6; 8 bases match TRBD1. The chain's CDR3 is CAGTGGSGANVLTF. As DNA, the CDR3 is TGTGCCGGAACAGGGGGTTCTGGGGCCAACGTCCTGACTTTC.